A single sample gave rise to the 13 T cell receptor beta chains below, sequenced in a study of T-cell reconstitution after alpha-beta-depleted transplantation in children. For TCRbeta, the library was prepared with unique molecular identifiers. MiXCR, applied by TCRdb to the PCR reads, yields one record per CDR3 protein. This sample has 85,000 to 120,000 distinct CDR3 sequences, with 4.5% to 7.5% found just once. Sequences were derived from PBMCs, mostly from graft donor cells, sampled 60 days after TCRalphabeta/CD19-depleted stem cell transplant. Receptors originate from a female patient aged 2-15 years who had a stem cell transplant for Fanconi anemia, so the T cells may come from the graft donor.

This clonotype was seen many times. The rearrangement joins TRBV3-1 to TRBJ2-3; D remains ambiguous. The CDR3 runs to 11 residues. Germline lookup yields CDR1 LGHDT and CDR2 YNNKEL (reference sequence). Trimming removed 3 bases at V and 2 bases at J, with 0 bases between. CDR3 sequence (DNA): TGTGCCAGCAGCCACACAGATACGCAGTATTTT. It yields the protein CASSHTDTQYF.

The rearrangement joins TRBV3-1 to TRBJ2-2; a possible D gene is TRBD1 (5 bases). The CDR3 spans 16 residues. CDR1 is LGHDT, CDR2 YNNKEL, per germline (reference sequence). Trimming took 1 base from V and 3 from J, leaving 12 bases between them. The CDR3 DNA sequence: TGTGCCAGCAGCCAAGTCGGCCTAGGGGACACCGGGGAGCTGTTTTTT. This codes for CASSQVGLGDTGELFF.

The V gene is TRBV11-2, the J gene TRBJ2-1; possibly TRBD1 or TRBD2 for D (5 bases each). The V end was cut by 2 bases, the J end by 8 bases, with 16 bases between. There are 15 residues in the CDR3. The germline gives CDR1 SGHAT, CDR2 FQNNGV. The DNA for the CDR3 is TGTGCCAGCAGCTTATGGGGGAGCCCCTCCGATGAGCAGTTCTTC. Amino acids: CASSLWGSPSDEQFF.

This chain uses TRBV19 with TRBJ2-7, with D hard to call. CDR3 size: 13 residues. Germline V gene sequence: CDR1 LNHDA, CDR2 SQIVND (reference sequence). The ends were cut back, 5 bases at V and 3 bases at J, with 11 bases in the middle. CDR3 DNA: TGTGCCAGTAGTTCGCCTGGCAGCTACGAGCAGTACTTC. It is translated as CASSSPGSYEQYF.

The chain couples TRBV19 to TRBJ1-2, with a possible D match to TRBD1 (6 bases). The germline V and J ends were trimmed by 8 bases and 3 bases, with 19 bases remaining between them. This CDR3 has 15 residues. CDR1 and CDR2 (germline): LNHDA, SQIVND (reference sequence). Here the CDR3 reads CASRPGHPTDYGYTF. CDR3 nucleotides: TGTGCCAGTCGGCCGGGACACCCAACGGACTATGGCTACACCTTC.

This clonotype was seen many times. The chain uses TRBV10-3 and TRBJ2-7; D is perhaps TRBD1 or TRBD2 (6 bases each). V lost 3 bases, J lost 6 bases, and 9 bases lay in between. This CDR3 spans 12 amino acids. Germline lookup yields CDR1 ENHRY and CDR2 SYGVKD. CDR3 protein: CAISDGGGEQYF. CDR3 nucleotide sequence: TGTGCCATCAGTGACGGAGGGGGCGAGCAGTACTTC.

This clonotype appeared many times. This chain links TRBV12-3 or TRBV12-4 with TRBJ2-2; D unresolved. V lost 3 bases, J lost 1 base, and 6 bases lay in between. The CDR3 is made up of 14 amino acids. The CDR3 spells CASSFGRNTGELFF. The CDR3 DNA is TGTGCCAGCAGTTTTGGGCGGAACACCGGGGAGCTGTTTTTT.

This clonotype showed up just a few times. The V call is TRBV5-1, the J call TRBJ1-6, with 8 positions matching TRBD1. CDR1 is SGHRS and CDR2 is YFSETQ in the germline V gene. The junction had 4 bases not matched to a gene; V was cut back by 5 bases and J by 0 bases. The CDR3 runs to 16 residues. The CDR3 sequence is CASRRDRSSYNSPLHF. The CDR3 nucleotides are TGCGCCAGCAGACGGGACAGGAGCTCCTATAATTCACCCCTCCACTTT.

This clonotype was detected many times. V is TRBV11-2 and J is TRBJ2-3, with 13 bases matching TRBD2. J was trimmed by 5 bases and V by 5 bases; bases with no gene match: 10. This CDR3 contains 17 residues. Germline V gene lookup returns CDR1 SGHAT and CDR2 FQNNGV. The CDR3 DNA is TGTGCCAGCAGCCGTCAACTAGCGGGAGGGCCGGGAGATACGCAGTATTTT. It encodes CASSRQLAGGPGDTQYF.

V gene TRBV5-7 combines with J gene TRBJ2-3; 7 nucleotides line up with TRBD2. TRBV5-7 belongs to the ORF category, with a function that is uncertain. After removal of 0 bases from V and 2 bases from J, the junction contained 3 bases not matched to a gene. The CDR3 loop spans 15 amino acids. CDR3: CASSLGGGITDTQYF. CDR3 DNA sequence: TGTGCCAGCAGCTTGGGGGGGGGAATCACAGATACGCAGTATTTT.

Many counts were recorded for this clonotype. The CDR3 loop is CASSLGVGDTGELFF. CDR3 bases: TGTGCCAGCAGCTTAGGAGTGGGTGACACCGGGGAGCTGTTTTTT. The chain joins TRBV7-9 to TRBJ2-2; no clear D. Germline CDR1 is SEHNR and CDR2 is FQNEAQ (reference sequence). CDR3 length equals 15 residues. The germline V and J ends were trimmed by 1 base and 3 bases, with 9 bases remaining between them.

The chain joins TRBV7-3 to TRBJ2-1, with 15 bases lining up with TRBD2. Germline V gives CDR1 SGHTA, CDR2 FQGTGA. The CDR3 is 16 amino acids. Trimming removed 4 bases from V and 10 bases from J; junction bases left unmatched: 8. As DNA, the CDR3 is TGTGCCAGCAGCTCACCGGGACTAGCGGGAGGAGGCGAGCAGTTCTTC. The encoded protein is CASSSPGLAGGGEQFF.

This clonotype was found many times. This chain connects TRBV28 to TRBJ2-7; 11 nucleotides match TRBD2. Germline CDR1 MDHEN, CDR2 SYDVKM. The CDR3 totals 17 residues. The V segment lost 1 base and the J segment 3 bases; nucleotides outside the gene matches: 8. The CDR3, as DNA: TGTGCCAGCAGTTTATTTGGCCGGGGACTAGCGGACTACGAGCAGTACTTC. Residues: CASSLFGRGLADYEQYF.